Below are 15 T cell receptor beta chains sequenced from a single sample in a study of spatial heterogeneity in lung cancer. Study observations and caveats: Counts of expanded intratumoral alpha and beta TCRs tracked tumor mutation counts.

TCRdb analysed the 5' RACE reads with MiXCR anew, one entry per CDR3 protein. The table has around 2,500 distinct CDR3 sequences, 22% seen once; the top ten hold roughly 25%. The antigens these receptors bind are not known. The time point was: sample taken at primary tumor resection. The sample consisted of lung tumor tissue, taken at surgery. The receptors were gathered from a male donor with early-stage non-small cell lung cancer.

Many counts were recorded for this clonotype. This sequence joins TRBV11-3 and TRBJ1-1, with 11 bases fitting TRBD1. V lost 6 bases to trimming and J lost 4 bases; unmatched junction nucleotides: 7. Germline loops: CDR1 SGHNT, CDR2 YENEEA. The CDR3 totals 15 residues. CDR3 coding DNA: TGTGCCAGCAGAACTGGACAGGGGGCGACCACTGAAGCTTTCTTT. This codes for CASRTGQGATTEAFF.

This clonotype is large. The chain recombines TRBV12-3 or TRBV12-4 with TRBJ1-4, with a weak D call TRBD1 (5 bases). The CDR3 length is 15 residues. Trimming took off 4 bases at V and 6 bases at J, with 15 bases between the two ends. The DNA for the CDR3 is TGTGCCAGCAGTTCGAGGACATCTGGGGATGAAAAACTGTTTTTT. Translation gives CASSSRTSGDEKLFF.

This clonotype was recorded many times. The genes are TRBV20-1 and TRBJ2-1; maybe TRBD2 (6 bases). CDR1 DFQATT and CDR2 SNEGSKA come from the germline V gene (reference sequence). The CDR3 is 14 amino acids. V dropped 5 bases and J dropped 2 bases, with 13 bases sitting between them. CDR3 in amino acids: CSALPGVTYNEQFF. In nucleotides, the CDR3 is TGCAGTGCTCTACCGGGAGTTACCTACAATGAGCAGTTCTTC.

This clonotype was recorded many times. V gene TRBV6-1 combines with J gene TRBJ1-1; D unresolved. V gave up 3 bases and J gave up 1 base, with 6 bases separating them. The CDR3 is 13 amino acids. The germline gives CDR1 MNHNS, CDR2 SASEGT. CDR3 protein: CASSDGRNTEAFF. The CDR3 nucleotides are TGTGCCAGCAGTGATGGGAGGAACACTGAAGCTTTCTTT.

This clonotype has only a few counts. This chain connects TRBV12-3 or TRBV12-4 to TRBJ1-4; a possible D gene is TRBD1 (6 bases). The CDR3 spans 13 residues. Trimming stripped 5 bases from V and 8 bases from J, with 12 bases between. The CDR3: CASSRNRDEKLFF. In DNA, the CDR3 is TGTGCCAGCAGTAGGAACAGGGACGAAAAACTGTTTTTT.

By proportion, this clonotype is large. The chain couples TRBV12-3 or TRBV12-4 to TRBJ1-1; no firm D call. This CDR3 spans 12 amino acids. The V gene lost 5 bases and the J gene lost 8 bases, with 12 bases spanning the gap. CDR3 sequence (DNA): TGTGCCAGCAGTCTCCGTGTGTCAGAAGCTTTCTTT. Encoded protein: CASSLRVSEAFF.

This clonotype was recorded at least ten times. The chain is built from TRBV4-1 and TRBJ2-7; possible D gene TRBD2, 6 bases. CDR1 is MGHRA and CDR2 is YSYEKL in the germline V gene. Trimming stripped 0 bases from V and 9 bases from J, with 12 bases between. This CDR3 is built from 13 residues. CDR3 protein: CASSQEQVGGQYF. DNA for the CDR3: TGCGCCAGCAGCCAAGAACAAGTGGGGGGGCAGTACTTC.

This clonotype showed up just a few times. At one boundary the junction diverges from the germline segment, which might be a read error. This chain connects TRBV7-7 to TRBJ2-5; D remains unclear. Germline assignment: CDR1 SSHAT and CDR2 FNYEAQ (reference sequence). This CDR3 region has 13 residues. Here the CDR3 reads CASSLVPQETQYF. The CDR3 coding sequence is TGTGCTAGCAGCTTAGTACCCCAAGAGACCCAGTACTTC.

This clonotype was seen a handful of times. J is TRBJ2-2 and V is TRBV24-1, with 9 bases that match TRBD1. The germline V gene encodes CDR1 KGHDR and CDR2 SFDVKD. Trimming removed 3 bases from V and 0 bases from J; junction bases left unmatched: 4. The CDR3 sequence is 17 residues long. For the CDR3, the DNA is TGTGCCACCAGTGATCACCGGGACAGGGCGAACACCGGGGAGCTGTTTTTT. Translated: CATSDHRDRANTGELFF.

The chain carries TRBV7-8 and TRBJ1-6, with unresolved D. The ends were cut back, 6 bases at V and 0 bases at J, with 6 bases in the middle. The CDR3 has 14 amino acids. Per germline, CDR1 SGHVS and CDR2 FQNEAQ. The CDR3 sequence is CASSRSSYNSPLHF. The CDR3 DNA reads TGTGCCAGCAGTAGGAGCTCCTATAATTCACCCCTCCACTTT. The full variable domain, completed using reference TRBV7-8 and TRBJ1-6, is GAGVSQSPRYKVAKRGQDVALRCDPISGHVSLFWYQQALGQGPEFLTYFQNEAQLDKSGLPSDRFFAERPEGSVSTLKIQRTQQEDSAVYLCASSRSSYNSPLHFGNGTRLTVT.

This clonotype is deemed medium-sized (0.01 to 0.1%). This sequence joins TRBV25-1 and TRBJ1-2, with 7 nucleotides matching TRBD1. The CDR3 sequence is 12 residues long. V shed 7 bases and J 3 bases; nucleotides not matched to a gene: 2. The germline CDR1 and CDR2 sequences are MGHDK and SYGVNS. The CDR3, as DNA: TGTGCCAGCAATGACAGGGACTATGGCTACACCTTC. Its protein is CASNDRDYGYTF.

The genes are TRBV7-9 and TRBJ1-2; D ambiguous. The CDR3 extends over 13 amino acids. The germline V gene encodes CDR1 SEHNR and CDR2 FQNEAQ (reference sequence). The germline V and J ends were trimmed by 1 base and 4 bases, with 7 bases remaining between them. The CDR3 DNA reads as TGTGCCAGCAGCTTAGTACCTGCCTATGGCTACACCTTC. Amino acids: CASSLVPAYGYTF.

This clonotype is labeled as medium-sized. V is TRBV20-1 and J is TRBJ1-5; weak D call: TRBD1 (5 bases). V was pared by 1 base and J by 5 bases, with 12 bases between. This CDR3 is built from 14 residues. Per the germline V gene, CDR1 is DFQATT and CDR2 is SNEGSKA (reference sequence). The CDR3 loop reads CSARVPGTHQPQHF. DNA for the CDR3: TGCAGTGCTAGAGTCCCAGGGACTCATCAGCCCCAGCATTTT.

At least ten counts were recorded for this clonotype. V gene TRBV20-1 combines with J gene TRBJ1-1; no definite D call. V lost 0 bases, J lost 4 bases, and 9 bases lay in between. This CDR3 has 13 residues. CDR1 DFQATT and CDR2 SNEGSKA come from the germline V gene (reference sequence). Here the CDR3 DNA reads TGCAGTGCTAGAGATGGTCGGTCCACTGAAGCTTTCTTT. It encodes CSARDGRSTEAFF.

This clonotype is medium-sized within its sample. CDR3 coding DNA: TGTGCCAGCTCAGAGTTAGCGGGTGACGAGCAGTACTTC. Translation gives CASSELAGDEQYF. This chain joins TRBV18 and TRBJ2-7, with 7 bases lining up with TRBD2. V trimming: 5 bases; J trimming: 5 bases; junction bases outside the gene matches: 6. The CDR3 has 13 amino acids. Germline-derived CDR1 and CDR2 are KGHSH and LQKENI.